Below are 15 T cell receptor beta chains sequenced from a single sample in a study of T cells expressing NK-cell markers. TCRdb reworked the 5' RACE reads into one entry per CDR3 protein, no DNA. This sample's clone table lists 150,000 to 200,000 distinct CDR3 sequences. The sample taken for sequencing was blood T cells: a sorted CD56 or NKG2C T cell subset, CD4+ or CD8+ T cells, or bulk PBMC T cells (not recorded which). These receptors all stem from a man between 18 and 69 years old in good health.

The J gene is TRBJ1-2, the V gene TRBV7-9. From germline, CDR1 is SEHNR and CDR2 FQNEAQ (reference sequence). The CDR3 sequence is 14 residues long. This chain's CDR3 is CASSLTPTNYGYTF.

The chain recombines TRBV15 with TRBJ2-6; the TCRdb D gene call, TRBD1, has no DNA to confirm it. There are 18 residues in the CDR3. Germline CDR1 LNHNV, CDR2 YYDKDF (reference sequence). The CDR3 loop reads CATSRALGGAPGANVPTF.

The rearrangement joins TRBV3-1 to TRBJ2-5; as DNA is missing, the TRBD2 call by TCRdb cannot be tested. This CDR3 region has 17 residues. Germline V lookup: CDR1 LGHDT, CDR2 YNNKEL (reference sequence). The CDR3 protein is CASSQEVATRLGETQYF.

The CDR3: CASSLRTGTEAFF. This rearrangement joins TRBV5-6 to TRBJ1-1; without DNA, the TCRdb call of TRBD1 cannot be checked. Germline loops: CDR1 SGHDT, CDR2 YYEEEE. This CDR3 is 13 amino acids long.

This chain links TRBV5-1 with TRBJ1-4; checking the TCRdb D call of TRBD1 is not possible without DNA. The CDR3 consists of 15 residues. Germline lookup yields CDR1 SGHRS and CDR2 YFSETQ. CDR3 protein: CASSAGTATNEKLFF.

The rearrangement links TRBV9 to TRBJ2-7; TCRdb's assignment of TRBD1 cannot be checked, as there is no DNA. The germline V gene encodes CDR1 SGDLS and CDR2 YYNGEE. The CDR3 runs 13 residues. CDR3 region: CASSVGGDSEQYF. The full variable domain, in which reference TRBV9 and TRBJ2-7 provide the parts outside the CDR3, is DSGVTQTPKHLITATGQRVTLRCSPRSGDLSVYWYQQSLDQGLQFLIQYYNGEERAKGNILERFSAQQFPDLHSELNLSSLELGDSALYFCASSVGGDSEQYFGPGTRLTVT.

V gene TRBV28 combines with J gene TRBJ2-7. The CDR3 loop spans 14 amino acids. Germline V lookup: CDR1 MDHEN, CDR2 SYDVKM. CDR3 residues: CASSLQPAPYEQYF.

The chain combines TRBV5-1 with TRBJ1-4. Germline V gene sequence: CDR1 SGHRS, CDR2 YFSETQ. The CDR3 is 17 residues long. CDR3 residues: CASSFMQRTPTNEKLFF.

J is TRBJ1-2 and V is TRBV27. From germline, CDR1 is MNHEY and CDR2 SMNVEV (reference sequence). The CDR3 covers 15 residues. The CDR3 here is CASSPESVSGYGYTF.

V gene TRBV20-1 combines with J gene TRBJ1-1; TCRdb reports TRBD1, a call that lacks DNA to check it against. Germline CDR1 DFQATT, CDR2 SNEGSKA (reference sequence). This CDR3 is 14 amino acids long. Here the CDR3 reads CSARDAWGPTEAFF.

The chain is built from TRBV20-1 and TRBJ2-7. CDR1 is DFQATT and CDR2 is SNEGSKA in the germline V gene (reference sequence). This CDR3 is built from 12 residues. CDR3 protein: CSATWASYEQYF.

This chain links TRBV3-1 with TRBJ2-7; TCRdb calls TRBD1, which cannot be checked without DNA. This CDR3 region has 16 residues. Germline V gene lookup returns CDR1 LGHDT and CDR2 YNNKEL (reference sequence). The CDR3 loop reads CASSPGGSGFSYEQYF.

The CDR3 reads CASIFGPSTDTQYF. This sequence joins TRBV6-1 and TRBJ2-3; without DNA, the TCRdb call of TRBD1 cannot be checked. The CDR3 is 14 amino acids. Germline-derived CDR1 and CDR2 are MNHNS and SASEGT.

The V call is TRBV20-1, the J call TRBJ2-7. The CDR3 has 16 amino acids. Germline values: CDR1 DFQATT, CDR2 SNEGSKA (reference sequence). The chain's CDR3 is CSARDIKAVASYEQYF.

The J gene is TRBJ2-1, the V gene TRBV5-5; TCRdb outputs TRBD1, but without DNA this stays unchecked. This CDR3 region has 18 residues. Germline V lookup: CDR1 SGHKS, CDR2 YYEKEE (reference sequence). CDR3 region: CASSLRERRAETKNEQFF.